This is a list of T cell receptor beta chains from one sample in a study of cytomegalovirus exposure and HLA in healthy donors. Sequenced by immunoSEQ multiplex PCR; TCRdb stores in-frame clones only, minus some. The profile shows about 140,000 clones, roughly 80% of them singletons. Specimen: PBMCs. The receptors here all came from a man aged 18 to 29 in good health and CMV-seropositive. CDR3s include the opening cysteine and the closing phenylalanine or tryptophan. A D gene is named only where the DNA matches it firmly. Clone size appears in some rows only: once, few, many, or a class for an expanded clone.

cdr3_length j_call d_call clone_size v_call cdr3_nt cdr3_aa
13 TRBJ2-7 TRBD2 few TRBV7-2 TGTGCCAGCAGCCGTAGCGGGAGGTACGAGCAGTACTTC CASSRSGRYEQYF
15 TRBJ2-1 - - TRBV5-1 TGCGCCAGCAGCTTGGGCTCCGTCGGGGACAATGAGCAGTTCTTC CASSLGSVGDNEQFF
14 TRBJ2-2 - - TRBV6-5 TGTGCCAGCAGGGGCCGAGAATTCACCGGGGAGCTGTTTTTT CASRGREFTGELFF
13 TRBJ1-1 TRBD1 once TRBV2 TGTGCCTCAGGGACAGGGTTGAACACTGAAGCTTTCTTT CASGTGLNTEAFF
13 TRBJ1-1 - - TRBV28 TGTGCCAGCAATTTGGGGGGGAACACTGAAGCTTTCTTT CASNLGGNTEAFF
17 TRBJ2-2 TRBD2 - TRBV7-8 TGTGCCAGCAGCTTAGATCCGGCGGGAGGGTTCACCGGGGAGCTGTTTTTT CASSLDPAGGFTGELFF
14 TRBJ2-3 - once TRBV7-3 TGTGCCAGCAGCCCAATAGCGAGCACAGATACGCAGTATTTT CASSPIASTDTQYF
15 TRBJ2-7 - - TRBV6-5 TGTGCCAGCAGTTACTCGATAGGAGAGCCGTACGAGCAGTACTTC CASSYSIGEPYEQYF
15 TRBJ1-1 - - TRBV19 TGTGCCAGTAGTTTAGCACTAGCCTTGGGCACTGAAGCTTTCTTT CASSLALALGTEAFF
14 TRBJ2-7 - - TRBV6-5 TGTGCCAGCGCTGGGCAGCAATCTTTTAGCGAGCAGTACTTC CASAGQQSFSEQYF
15 TRBJ2-2 TRBD2 few TRBV10-1 TGCGCCAGCAGTGAGACTAGCGGGACGGGCGGGGAGCTGTTTTTT CASSETSGTGGELFF
16 TRBJ2-1 TRBD2 - TRBV4-2 TGTGCCAGCAGCCAGGGCGGGACTAGCGGGGACAATGAGCAGTTCTTC CASSQGGTSGDNEQFF
12 TRBJ1-2 - few TRBV28 TGTGCCAGCGGAGACAGCTTTTATGGCTACACCTTC CASGDSFYGYTF
16 TRBJ2-2 TRBD2 - TRBV11-3 TGTGCCAGCAGCTTGACTAGCGGGAGGGCGGCCGGGGAGCTGTTTTTT CASSLTSGRAAGELFF
14 TRBJ2-1 TRBD2 - TRBV7-6 TGTGCCAGCAGCTTAGGAACTAGCGGGTTTTTACAGTTCTTC CASSLGTSGFLQFF
11 TRBJ2-5 - - TRBV5-5 TGTGCCAGCAGCGAGGTAGAGACCCAGTACTTC CASSEVETQYF
12 TRBJ1-2 - - TRBV30 TGTGCCTTTCAACCAATAGCACGTGGCTACACCTTC CAFQPIARGYTF
15 TRBJ2-7 - - TRBV15 TGTGCCACCAGCAGAGAGATAGGGGATCTCTACGAGCAGTACTTC CATSREIGDLYEQYF
15 TRBJ2-7 TRBD2 - TRBV5-1 TGCGCCAGCAGCTTGGGAGCGGGGGCGGTCCACGAGCAGTACTTC CASSLGAGAVHEQYF
12 TRBJ1-4 - once TRBV30 TGTGCCTGGAGTCGATCCGAGGGAAAACTGTTTTTT CAWSRSEGKLFF
15 TRBJ2-2 - - TRBV2 TGTGCCAGCAAGTTCACCCAGTCGAACACCGGGGAGCTGTTTTTT CASKFTQSNTGELFF
15 TRBJ2-1 TRBD2 - TRBV6-1 TGTCCCAGCAGGAAGGGACTAGCGGGACTCGATGAGCAGTTCTTC CPSRKGLAGLDEQFF
14 TRBJ2-1 - - TRBV4-1 TGCGCCAGCAGCCTCTTTACAGTTTACAATGAGCAGTTCTTC CASSLFTVYNEQFF
13 TRBJ2-1 - - TRBV11-3 TGTGCCAGCAGCTCAAGACACAACGATGAGCAGTTCTTC CASSSRHNDEQFF
14 TRBJ1-2 - - TRBV5-6 TGTGCCAGCAGCTTAGACGACAGACAGTATGGCTACACCTTC CASSLDDRQYGYTF
14 TRBJ1-3 - - TRBV13 TGTGCCAGCAGGTGGCGGGGAGCTGGAAACACCATATATTTT CASRWRGAGNTIYF
13 TRBJ1-2 - - TRBV2 TGTGCCAGCAGAAACAGGGAAAGGGGTGGCTACACCTTC CASRNRERGGYTF
13 TRBJ1-2 - - TRBV14 TGTGCCACGGGAGACAGCACTCTCGGAGGCTACACCTTC CATGDSTLGGYTF
15 TRBJ1-4 - - TRBV5-4 TGTGCCAGCAGCTCATCAGGGGCCGGCGGAGAAAAACTGTTTTTT CASSSSGAGGEKLFF
13 TRBJ1-2 - - TRBV14 TGTGCCAGCAGCCGGCGGGACCCCGAAGGCTACACCTTC CASSRRDPEGYTF
17 TRBJ1-3 - - TRBV9 TGTGCCAGCAGCGTAGGGGGATGGGGGGACTCTGGAAACACCATATATTTT CASSVGGWGDSGNTIYF
13 TRBJ1-1 TRBD1 - TRBV7-9 TGTGCCAGCAGCTCGACAGGGTATAGTGAAGCTTTCTTT CASSSTGYSEAFF
17 TRBJ2-2 TRBD2 - TRBV11-3 TGTGCCAGCAGCTTAGTAGCGGGAGTGAGGAACACCGGGGAGCTGTTTTTT CASSLVAGVRNTGELFF
15 TRBJ2-7 TRBD1 - TRBV28 TGTGCCAGCAGTTTGGGGGACAGGAGAGCCTACGAGCAGTACTTC CASSLGDRRAYEQYF
14 TRBJ2-5 - - TRBV28 TGTGCCAGCAGTGGGGCAAGGGGACAAGAGACCCAGTACTTC CASSGARGQETQYF
15 TRBJ2-1 TRBD2 once TRBV9 TGTGCCAGCAGCCCCCGGACTAGCGGGAGAGATGAGCAGTTCTTC CASSPRTSGRDEQFF
15 TRBJ1-2 TRBD1 - TRBV19 TGTGCCAGTAGTATATTGGGACAGTTTAACTATGGCTACACCTTC CASSILGQFNYGYTF
16 TRBJ2-7 TRBD2 - TRBV27 TGTGCCAGCAGTTTATTGCGAGGCGGGGGTCCCTACGAGCAGTACTTC CASSLLRGGGPYEQYF
13 TRBJ2-2 TRBD1 - TRBV30 TGTGCCTGGCGGACAGGGCCCACCGGGGAGCTGTTTTTT CAWRTGPTGELFF
16 TRBJ2-5 - - TRBV7-9 TGTGCCAGCAGCTTAGTGGGGAGCGAGCCATTGTTGGCCCAGTACTTC CASSLVGSEPLLAQYF
16 TRBJ2-3 TRBD2 few TRBV19 TGTGCCAGTAGCCGACGGCGGCGGGGGTACACAGATACGCAGTATTTT CASSRRRRGYTDTQYF